This T cell receptor beta chain emerged from a study of shared clonotypes between healthy human individuals. Study in general: Three plates were used per donor for CD4 naive, three for CD4 memory, two for CD8 naive and one for CD8 memory.

This clone was counted a few times. The V end lost 6 bases, the J end lost 0 bases, and 14 bases lay between the germline ends. Germline values: CDR1 GTSNPN, CDR2 SVGIG (reference sequence). This CDR3 has 14 residues. Assay: immunoSEQ multiplex PCR; the TCRdb copy retains only in-frame clones and omits some. The table has about 1 million clones, approximately 68% seen once. The specimen sequenced was memory CD4+ T cells sorted from blood. Stated subset: CD45RA-negative fraction. The receptor was derived from a man younger than 35 in good health. This sequence joins TRBV30 and TRBJ1-1; the D gene is possibly TRBD1 (5 bases). CDR3 DNA: TGTGCCTGTATTAGGTGGGGGGTGAACACTGAAGCTTTCTTT. Translating it yields CACIRWGVNTEAFF. Using reference TRBV30 and TRBJ1-1 for the parts outside the CDR3, the full variable domain is SQTIHQWPATLVQPVGSPLSLECTVEGTSNPNLYWYRQAAGRGLQLLFYSVGIGQISSEVPQNLSASRPQDRQFILSSKKLLLSDSGFYLCACIRWGVNTEAFFGQGTRLTVV.